This T cell receptor (beta chain) comes out of a study of blood T cells in healthy people across ages. Study results and caveats: Versus aged donors, long-lived donors had higher diversity and more naive CD4+ cells. Not knowing donor CMV status may have confounded expanded clonotype changes. Using unsorted PBMCs precluded a conclusive naive versus antigen-experienced comparison.

With a J-beta primer mix and a sample-barcoded 5' primer, a second PCR ran 7 to 11 cycles. The template-switch adaptor was a 5' adaptor with 12 random nucleotides. It tagged each cDNA molecule. Each CDR3 protein gets one entry after TCRdb re-called the 5' RACE reads with MiXCR. The sample yields roughly 1,800,000 distinct CDR3 sequences, around 50% seen once. This clonotype was counted only a few times. The antigen is unknown. The TCR comes from a middle-aged woman in good health. The sample comprised blood.

Here the CDR3 DNA reads TGTGCCAGCAGTTTATCGGTGCTAGCGGGGGGGAAGGACACCTTCACCACAGATACGCAGTATTTT. Its protein product is CASSLSVLAGGKDTFTTDTQYF. The rearrangement links TRBV28 to TRBJ2-3; 12 nucleotides match TRBD2. Per the germline V gene, CDR1 is MDHEN and CDR2 is SYDVKM. V shed 1 base and J 2 bases; nucleotides not matched to a gene: 19. The CDR3 contains 22 residues.